This T cell receptor (beta chain) emerged from a study of blood T cells in healthy people across ages. The germline V gene has CDR1 GTSNPN and CDR2 SVGIG (reference sequence). This CDR3 spans 14 amino acids. V lost 1 base, J lost 8 bases, and 7 bases stayed unmatched. A second PCR of about 6 to 12 cycles used a sample-barcoded 5' primer and a J-beta primer mix. Each TCR beta cDNA got a 12-nucleotide random molecular identifier. TCRdb called the 5' RACE reads again in MiXCR, with one record for every CDR3 protein. The table records about 510,000 distinct CDR3 sequences, around a quarter of them present only once. These data were also reused for a study on T cells of mothers and their children. That paper notes: All extracted RNA went into cDNA synthesis, around 1.4 ug per 15 ul.

The sequencing input was blood. This chain links TRBV30 with TRBJ1-4; 7 bases align to TRBD1. The TCR sequence derives from a boy aged 2-15 years in good health. The CDR3 region is CAWSARDSEEKLFF. CDR3 DNA: TGTGCCTGGAGTGCCCGGGACAGCGAGGAAAAACTGTTTTTT.